This is a list of T cell receptor beta chains from one sample in a study of blood T cell repertoires in COVID-19. Here immunoSEQ multiplex PCR was the method, and the copy in TCRdb shows in-frame clones only, minus some. The profile covers around 51,000 clones, with 75% to 95% appearing a single time and under 6.5% taken by the ten largest. The sequencing input was peripheral blood. All receptors come from a man between 65 and 85 years old with acute or convalescent COVID-19. CDR3s include the opening cysteine and the closing phenylalanine or tryptophan. A D gene is named only where the DNA matches it firmly. For some rows the clone size is stated as once, few or many, or as a class when expanded; others skip it.

v_call	j_call	clone_size	d_call	cdr3_nt	cdr3_aa
TRBV13	TRBJ1-3	.	.	TGTGCCAGCAGCCCCCGACTGAGCTCTGGAAACACCATATATTTT	CASSPRLSSGNTIYF
TRBV5-8	TRBJ1-5	.	TRBD1	TGTGCCAGCAGCTCGGGACAGCTTAGGGGCAATCAGCCCCAGCATTTT	CASSSGQLRGNQPQHF
TRBV5-4	TRBJ1-2	once	.	TGTGCCAGCAGAAATACAGGGCCGAACTATGGCTACACCTTC	CASRNTGPNYGYTF
TRBV7-2	TRBJ2-5	.	.	TGTGCCAGCAGCTTGGGTAGTGGGCGGGAAGAGACCCAGTACTTC	CASSLGSGREETQYF
TRBV11-2	TRBJ2-7	.	TRBD1	TGTGCCAGCAGCTTCCAGGGGGCCCTGAGCGAGCAGTACTTC	CASSFQGALSEQYF
TRBV7-9	TRBJ1-2	few	TRBD1	TGTGCCAGCAGTCCGCGGGACAGGGCCTATGGCTACACCTTC	CASSPRDRAYGYTF
TRBV5-5	TRBJ2-3	.	TRBD2	TGTGCCAGCAGCTTGGCGTTTAGCGGGGGGGCCTTTAGCACAGATACGCAGTATTTT	CASSLAFSGGAFSTDTQYF
TRBV7-2	TRBJ2-3	.	TRBD2	TGTGCCAGCAGCTTAAGAGGCGGGGGGGCCATTGAGGCCACAGATACGCAGTATTTT	CASSLRGGGAIEATDTQYF
TRBV12-5	TRBJ1-1	.	.	TGTGCTAGTGGTCCTGGACAGAGGAACACTGAAGCTTTCTTT	CASGPGQRNTEAFF
TRBV7-3	TRBJ1-1	.	.	TGTGCCAGCAGCTTAAGGGCGGGAGGGGGGCTGGGTGAAGCTTTCTTT	CASSLRAGGGLGEAFF
TRBV7-2	TRBJ2-5	.	TRBD2	TGTGCCAGCAGCTTAACGCGGGGGGGTCAAGTGGCCCAGTACTTC	CASSLTRGGQVAQYF
TRBV5-1	TRBJ1-1	.	.	TGCGCCAGCAGCTTGTTACAGGGATGGGACACTGAAGCTTTCTTT	CASSLLQGWDTEAFF
TRBV19	TRBJ2-1	.	TRBD2	TGTGCCAGTAGTACCATAGCGGGGGGGCGGCATGAGCAGTTCTTC	CASSTIAGGRHEQFF
TRBV3-1/TRBV3-2	TRBJ1-4	.	TRBD1	TGTGCCAGCAGCCGAGCTCCGGGACAGGGGGCAATGGCGACTAATGAAAAACTGTTTTTT	CASSRAPGQGAMATNEKLFF
TRBV7-9	TRBJ1-6	.	.	TGTGCCAGCAGCTTAGGACTATCTAATTCACCCCTCCACTTT	CASSLGLSNSPLHF
TRBV15	TRBJ2-7	once	TRBD2	TGTGCCACCAGCAGACTAGCGGGGGCCACCTACGAGCAGTACTTC	CATSRLAGATYEQYF
TRBV29-1	TRBJ1-6	.	.	TGCAGCGTTTTTAGTTCACCCCTCCACTTT	CSVFSSPLHF
TRBV12-5	TRBJ1-2	once	.	TGTGCTAGTGGTTCCTCAGATGCACCGTATGGCTACACCTTC	CASGSSDAPYGYTF
TRBV12-3/TRBV12-4	TRBJ1-4	.	.	TGTGCCAGCACCCTGGACTTTAATGAAAAACTGTTTTTT	CASTLDFNEKLFF
TRBV3-1/TRBV3-2	TRBJ1-1	.	.	TGTGCCAGCAGCCAAGATTTGAGGGATTGGACTGAAGCTTTCTTT	CASSQDLRDWTEAFF
TRBV29-1	TRBJ1-6	.	.	TGCAGCGGCTTACAGGGATTTCCACCCCTCCACTTT	CSGLQGFPPLHF
TRBV6-5	TRBJ1-6	.	TRBD1	TGTGCCAGCAGTTACGGGACAGGGATCTATAATTCACCCCTCCACTTT	CASSYGTGIYNSPLHF
TRBV10-1	TRBJ1-2	.	TRBD1	TGCGCCAGCAGCCGCATTATCCTTTCTCGGACAGGGCCTAACTATGGCTACACCTTC	CASSRIILSRTGPNYGYTF
TRBV6-5	TRBJ2-7	.	.	TGTGCCAGTATCAGTGTTTCACAGGACAACGAGCAGTACTTC	CASISVSQDNEQYF
TRBV11-3	TRBJ2-3	once	.	TGTGCCAGCAGCTTGGCATCCCACACAGATACGCAGTATTTT	CASSLASHTDTQYF
TRBV5-4	TRBJ2-1	.	.	TGTGCCAGCAGCTTGGCCACGGGACATCCCAATGAGCAGTTCTTC	CASSLATGHPNEQFF
TRBV3-1/TRBV3-2	TRBJ2-1	few	.	TGTGCCAGCAGCAGCAACAATGAGCAGTTCTTC	CASSSNNEQFF
TRBV3-1/TRBV3-2	TRBJ1-1	once	TRBD1	TGTGCCAGCAGCCAGTACAGGGGGCAGGGCACTGAAGCTTTCTTT	CASSQYRGQGTEAFF
TRBV6-2/TRBV6-3	TRBJ2-4	.	.	TGTGCCAGCAGTTACCTCTTGGAGGCCAACATTCAGTACTTC	CASSYLLEANIQYF
TRBV1	TRBJ1-6	.	.	TGCACCAGCAGCCAAGATACGCAGTCGGACAGTCATAACTTCAGCTCCTATAATTCACCCCTCCACTTT	CTSSQDTQSDSHNFSSYNSPLHF
TRBV7-9	TRBJ2-3	.	.	TGTGCCAGCGCGGCGTATACGCAGTATTTT	CASAAYTQYF
TRBV11-2	TRBJ2-7	.	.	TGTGCCAGCAGCCGAGGGCCCACCTACGAGCAGTACTTC	CASSRGPTYEQYF
TRBV2	TRBJ1-6	.	TRBD1	TGTGCCAGCAGTGACAGGGGGAGCTCCTATAATTCACCCCTCCACTTT	CASSDRGSSYNSPLHF
TRBV18	TRBJ1-1	.	.	TGTGCCAGCTCAGAGCGGCTTACTGAAGCTTTCTTT	CASSERLTEAFF
TRBV7-2	TRBJ1-4	.	.	TGTGCCAGCAGCTTACCGGGAGGGATAAATGAAAAACTGTTTTTT	CASSLPGGINEKLFF
TRBV6-2/TRBV6-3	TRBJ2-2	.	TRBD1	TGTGCCAGCAGTTACTCGGAGGTGACAGGGTTAACCGGGGAGCTGTTTTTT	CASSYSEVTGLTGELFF
TRBV7-2	TRBJ2-7	.	.	TGTGCCAGCAGTCCATTAGGGGGACCCTACGAGCAGTACTTC	CASSPLGGPYEQYF
TRBV28	TRBJ2-7	few	TRBD2	TGTGCCAGCAGTCCGAGAGGGGTGGCACTAGCGGTTAGGGAGCAGTACTTC	CASSPRGVALAVREQYF
TRBV19	TRBJ1-1	.	.	TGTGCCAGTAGTAATGGCAGGCAGATGAACACTGAAGCTTTCTTT	CASSNGRQMNTEAFF
TRBV27	TRBJ2-1	.	.	TGTGCCAGCAGTTTGAGCTCCTACAATGAGCAGTTCTTC	CASSLSSYNEQFF
TRBV5-4	TRBJ2-5	.	TRBD1	TGTGCCAGCAGCTTGTCGGGACAGGGGTTCTGGGAGACCCAGTACTTC	CASSLSGQGFWETQYF
TRBV7-9	TRBJ1-5	.	.	TGTGCCAGCAGCTTAACATCCGATCAGCCCCAGCATTTT	CASSLTSDQPQHF
TRBV6-5	TRBJ1-2	.	.	TGTGCCAGCAGTTCCTACCAAGGCGGCGATGGCTACACCTTC	CASSSYQGGDGYTF
TRBV10-3	TRBJ2-2	.	.	TGTGCCATCAAGGACAAAGGAGTCGACACCGGGGAGCTGTTTTTT	CAIKDKGVDTGELFF
TRBV9	TRBJ2-3	.	TRBD1	TGTGCCAGCAGCTGGGGACAGGCGACAGATACGCAGTATTTT	CASSWGQATDTQYF
TRBV5-6	TRBJ1-1	.	TRBD1	TGTGCCAGCAGTTCCCCCGACAGGGGCGGCACTGAAGCTTTCTTT	CASSSPDRGGTEAFF
TRBV7-8	TRBJ1-6	.	TRBD1	TGTGCCAGCAGGCGCGACCGGACAGGGACAAATTCACCCCTCCACTTT	CASRRDRTGTNSPLHF
TRBV3-1/TRBV3-2	TRBJ2-7	.	.	TGTGCCAGCAGCCAGACGGGGATCCGGGACACCCACTACGAGCAGTACTTC	CASSQTGIRDTHYEQYF
TRBV3-1/TRBV3-2	TRBJ1-6	few	.	TGTGCCAGCAGCCGGGGGGGTGGAAATTCACCCCTCCACTTT	CASSRGGGNSPLHF